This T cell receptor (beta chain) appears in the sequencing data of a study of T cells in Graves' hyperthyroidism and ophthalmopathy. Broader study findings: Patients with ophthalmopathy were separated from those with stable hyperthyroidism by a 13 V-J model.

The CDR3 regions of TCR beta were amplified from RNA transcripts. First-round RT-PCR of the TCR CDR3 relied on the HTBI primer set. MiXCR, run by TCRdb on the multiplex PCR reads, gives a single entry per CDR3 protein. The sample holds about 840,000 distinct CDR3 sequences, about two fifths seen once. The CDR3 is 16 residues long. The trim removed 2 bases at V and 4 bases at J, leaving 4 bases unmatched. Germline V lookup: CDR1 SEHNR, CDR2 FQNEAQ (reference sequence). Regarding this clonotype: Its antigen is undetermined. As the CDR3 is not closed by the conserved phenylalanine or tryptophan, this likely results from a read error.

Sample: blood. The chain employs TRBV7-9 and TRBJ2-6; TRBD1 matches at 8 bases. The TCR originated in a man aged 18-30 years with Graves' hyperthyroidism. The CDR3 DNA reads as TGTGCCAGCAGCTTACAGGGGGCGCTGGGGGCCAACGTCCTGACTTTA. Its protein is CASSLQGALGANVLTL.